This passage covers 25 T cell receptor beta chains from one sample sequenced in a study of CD8+ T cells in alopecia areata. Extracted from the samples, RNA was reverse transcribed into cDNA to serve as the sequencing template. Only in-frame clones appear in the TCRdb table, and some are missing; sequencing was by immunoSEQ multiplex PCR. The sample holds around 300,000 clones, about 62% seen once. Noted treatment: oral pan-JAK inhibitor, 5-10 mg twice daily. The specimen was CD4+ T cells sorted from blood, collected around week 54, from a patient treated with tofacitinib. The receptors originated from a human donor with alopecia areata.

This chain connects TRBV6-5 to TRBJ1-6; 7 bases fit TRBD1. Germline trimming cut 5 bases from V and 9 bases from J; bases unmatched to any gene: 4. CDR1 is MNHEY, CDR2 SVGAGI, per germline. This CDR3 region has 13 residues. CDR3 residues: CASSEDRASPLHF. The CDR3 DNA follows: TGTGCCAGCAGTGAAGACAGGGCTTCACCCCTCCACTTT.

The chain recombines TRBV9 with TRBJ2-2, with 8 bases identical to TRBD1. The CDR3 has 17 residues. CDR1 is SGDLS, CDR2 YYNGEE, per germline. With V trimmed by 0 bases and J by 6 bases, 10 bases remained unmatched. The CDR3 DNA sequence: TGTGCCAGCAGCGTAGCTGGTGGACAGGGAGTTGCCGGGGAGCTGTTTTTT. Its protein product is CASSVAGGQGVAGELFF.

This chain links TRBV30 with TRBJ1-2; TRBD1 is a possible D gene (5 bases). The CDR3 loop spans 12 amino acids. The ends were cut back, 0 bases at V and 6 bases at J, with 8 bases in the middle. Germline V lookup: CDR1 GTSNPN, CDR2 SVGIG (reference sequence). The CDR3 DNA sequence: TGTGCCTGGAGTGTTAGGGGACATGGCTACACCTTC. Its translation: CAWSVRGHGYTF. Full variable domain (remainder filled in from reference TRBV30 and TRBJ1-2): SQTIHQWPATLVQPVGSPLSLECTVEGTSNPNLYWYRQAAGRGLQLLFYSVGIGQISSEVPQNLSASRPQDRQFILSSKKLLLSDSGFYLCAWSVRGHGYTFGSGTRLTVV.

CDR3 nucleotides: TGTGCCAGCAGCTTAGCTCCCGGGCAGGGGGCTTATGGCTACACCTTC. As protein: CASSLAPGQGAYGYTF. The chain joins TRBV7-2 to TRBJ1-2; 8 bases are shared with TRBD1. The V gene's germline CDR1 is SGHTA and CDR2 FQGNSA. V trimming: 0 bases; J trimming: 5 bases; junction bases outside the gene matches: 8. The CDR3 is made up of 16 amino acids.

The V call is TRBV10-3, the J call TRBJ2-5; D tentatively reads TRBD1 or TRBD2 (6 bases each). CDR3 size: 16 residues. Germline CDR1 ENHRY, CDR2 SYGVKD. The V end was cut by 0 bases, the J end by 1 base, with 12 bases between. The CDR3 spells CAISESSGALQETQYF. The CDR3 DNA reads TGTGCCATCAGTGAGTCCTCGGGGGCCCTCCAAGAGACCCAGTACTTC.

This chain connects TRBV11-2 to TRBJ2-2, with 11 bases aligning to TRBD1. CDR1 and CDR2 (germline): SGHAT, FQNNGV. CDR3 length equals 17 residues. Germline trimming cut 4 bases from V and 7 bases from J; bases unmatched to any gene: 11. CDR3 region: CASSSLMDRGRGGELFF. As DNA, the CDR3 is TGTGCCAGCAGCTCCTTAATGGACAGGGGGCGAGGCGGGGAGCTGTTTTTT.

This sequence joins TRBV5-4 and TRBJ1-6; 7 nucleotides agree with TRBD1. Germline V gene data show CDR1 as SGHNT and CDR2 as YYREEE (reference sequence). The CDR3 is 14 amino acids. J lost 9 bases, V lost 4 bases, and 7 bases had no gene match. CDR3 amino acids: CASSVLQGSSPLHF. Here the CDR3 DNA reads TGTGCCAGCAGCGTATTACAGGGGTCTTCACCCCTCCACTTT.

This clone turned up a few times. This CDR3 is CSGGPTFTDTQYF. CDR3 DNA sequence: TGCAGCGGTGGCCCTACTTTCACAGATACGCAGTATTTT. The V and J genes are TRBV29-1 and TRBJ2-3; D not resolved. CDR1 SQVTM and CDR2 ANQGSEA come from the germline V gene. Trimming removed 7 bases at V and 2 bases at J, with 13 bases between. The CDR3 is 13 amino acids.

The V gene is TRBV7-2, the J gene TRBJ2-3; the match to TRBD1 covers 9 bases. J gave up 1 base and V 5 bases, and 4 bases lay outside the gene matches. CDR3 length: 15 amino acids. Germline CDR1 reads SGHTA; CDR2 reads FQGNSA. In DNA, the CDR3 is TGTGCCAGCAGCACCAGACAGGGGGGCACAGATACGCAGTATTTT. This translates into CASSTRQGGTDTQYF.

The chain is built from TRBV25-1 and TRBJ2-7; a weak D match, TRBD1 (6 bases). CDR3 length equals 15 residues. Trimming pared 4 bases from V and 2 bases from J, leaving 15 bases between. Germline CDR1 and CDR2: MGHDK and SYGVNS. The CDR3 sequence: CASSAPGQLTYEQYF. As DNA, the CDR3 is TGTGCCAGCAGTGCCCCGGGACAACTCACCTACGAGCAGTACTTC.

The J gene is TRBJ2-7, the V gene TRBV5-4; possibly TRBD2 for D (5 bases). This CDR3 has 15 residues. Trimming took off 4 bases at V and 5 bases at J, with 19 bases between the two ends. Looked up from germline, CDR1 is SGHNT and CDR2 is YYREEE (reference sequence). The CDR3 sequence: CASSTPFTGSHEQYF. The CDR3 DNA reads TGTGCCAGCAGCACCCCCTTCACGGGGTCCCACGAGCAGTACTTC.

In this sample, this clone turned up a few times. This chain links TRBV11-2 with TRBJ2-3; D perhaps matches TRBD1 (6 bases). CDR3 length: 14 amino acids. Germline CDR1 SGHAT, CDR2 FQNNGV. V gave up 5 bases and J gave up 6 bases, with 15 bases separating them. The CDR3 sequence: CASSTGQPGDTQYF. The CDR3 DNA reads TGTGCCAGCAGCACCGGACAGCCGGGGGATACGCAGTATTTT.

The chain recombines TRBV25-1 with TRBJ1-5, with 9 bases identical to TRBD1. V shed 3 bases, J shed 5 bases, and the junction held 5 bases outside the gene matches. The CDR3 is 15 amino acids. Germline assignment: CDR1 MGHDK and CDR2 SYGVNS. The DNA for the CDR3 is TGTGCCAGCAGTGACGGGACAGGGTCCCATCAGCCCCAGCATTTT. Translated: CASSDGTGSHQPQHF.

This sequence joins TRBV7-2 and TRBJ1-1; D unclear. Germline V CDR1 and CDR2: SGHTA, FQGNSA. The CDR3 sequence is 15 residues long. Deletions cut 6 bases from V and 0 bases from J, with 14 bases between. CDR3 bases: TGTGCCAGCAGGCCAGGCAGCGGCATGAACACTGAAGCTTTCTTT. Amino acid sequence: CASRPGSGMNTEAFF.

This sequence joins TRBV5-1 and TRBJ2-2; D possibly corresponds to TRBD1 (5 bases). Germline assignment: CDR1 SGHRS and CDR2 YFSETQ. V lost 4 bases and J lost 1, with 8 bases in between. This CDR3 has 14 amino acids. DNA of the CDR3: TGCGCCAGCAGCCCCCAGGGGAACACCGGGGAGCTGTTTTTT. Residues: CASSPQGNTGELFF.

As to this clone: The sample holds other DNA sequences that translate to the same CDR3. The V and J genes are TRBV2 and TRBJ1-2; D remains unclear. Germline values: CDR1 SNHLY, CDR2 FYNNEI. The CDR3 loop spans 12 amino acids. The V gene lost 4 bases and the J gene lost 3 bases, with 6 bases spanning the gap. CDR3 sequence: CASSGRDYGYTF. CDR3 DNA: TGTGCCAGCAGTGGTAGAGACTATGGCTACACCTTC.

V and J are TRBV29-1 and TRBJ1-1; D call uncertain. Germline-derived CDR1 and CDR2 are SQVTM and ANQGSEA. The CDR3 has 12 residues. Trimming removed 4 bases from V and 1 base from J, with 7 bases in between. The CDR3 nucleotides are TGCAGCGTTGCCCGGGGGAACACTGAAGCTTTCTTT. Amino acids: CSVARGNTEAFF.

This clone has just a few counts. The chain is built from TRBV6-5 and TRBJ2-1, with a possible D match to TRBD1 (5 bases). Germline values: CDR1 MNHEY, CDR2 SVGAGI. The CDR3 sequence is 14 residues long. V lost 11 bases, J lost 0 bases, and 14 bases lay in between. The CDR3 nucleotides read TGTGCCTGCCGTGCAGGGATCTCCTACAATGAGCAGTTCTTC. As protein: CACRAGISYNEQFF.

Only a few counts were recorded for this clone. The chain combines TRBV5-1 with TRBJ1-4; D is undetermined. V lost 5 bases, J lost 5 bases, and 13 bases lay in between. Germline loops: CDR1 SGHRS, CDR2 YFSETQ. The CDR3 covers 14 residues. CDR3 residues: CASRIPDRNEKLFF. CDR3 nucleotides: TGCGCCAGCAGGATCCCGGACCGGAATGAAAAACTGTTTTTT.

The chain links TRBV30 to TRBJ1-1; D remains unclear. The V gene lost 7 bases and the J gene lost 6 bases, with 12 bases spanning the gap. The CDR3 length is 11 residues. CDR1 and CDR2 (germline): GTSNPN, SVGIG (reference sequence). CDR3 bases: TGTGCCTCTCGAGGGAGGGCTGAAGCTTTCTTT. Translating it yields CASRGRAEAFF.

The CDR3 DNA reads TGTGCCAGCAGTTACCAGGACAGGGGAATTCAGCCCCAGCATTTT. Its translation: CASSYQDRGIQPQHF. This sequence joins TRBV6-6 and TRBJ1-5; 9 bases map to TRBD1. V shed 2 bases and J 6 bases; nucleotides not matched to a gene: 5. Per the germline V gene, CDR1 is MNHNY and CDR2 is SVGAGI (reference sequence). This CDR3 contains 15 residues.

This clone was detected only once. The CDR3 coding sequence is TGCAGCCTCCGGCGGGGGGCCCCCACAGATACGCAGTATTTT. It is translated as CSLRRGAPTDTQYF. V usage is TRBV29-1 and J usage is TRBJ2-3; 8 positions agree with TRBD2. Trimming took 8 bases from V and 2 from J; bases not matched to a gene: 9. The germline V gene encodes CDR1 SQVTM and CDR2 ANQGSEA. The CDR3 spans 14 residues.

V is TRBV6-5 and J is TRBJ1-2; possible D gene TRBD1, 5 bases. Germline lookup yields CDR1 MNHEY and CDR2 SVGAGI. Trimming cost V 6 bases and J 0 bases, with 5 bases left between them. The CDR3 spans 12 residues. The CDR3 region is CASRGANYGYTF. The CDR3 DNA is TGTGCCAGCAGGGGGGCTAACTATGGCTACACCTTC.

Concerning this clone itself: The junction and the germline gene differ at one end; a read error may be behind it. The chain combines TRBV15 with TRBJ1-4, with 7 bases matching TRBD1. CDR3 length: 13 amino acids. Germline CDR1 LNHNV, CDR2 YYDKDF (reference sequence). In nucleotides, the CDR3 is TGTGCCACCAGCAGATGGTTTCGAGACAGGGAGGCTTTT. Its translation: CATSRWFRDREAF.

The rearrangement links TRBV4-3 to TRBJ2-2; 7 bases map to TRBD1. The germline CDR1 and CDR2 sequences are LGHNA and YSLEER. The CDR3 contains 15 residues. Trimming removed 3 bases from V and 6 bases from J; junction bases left unmatched: 7. The CDR3, as DNA: TGCGCCAGCAGCCAGGAGACAGGGATCCCCGGGGAGCTGTTTTTT. It translates to CASSQETGIPGELFF.